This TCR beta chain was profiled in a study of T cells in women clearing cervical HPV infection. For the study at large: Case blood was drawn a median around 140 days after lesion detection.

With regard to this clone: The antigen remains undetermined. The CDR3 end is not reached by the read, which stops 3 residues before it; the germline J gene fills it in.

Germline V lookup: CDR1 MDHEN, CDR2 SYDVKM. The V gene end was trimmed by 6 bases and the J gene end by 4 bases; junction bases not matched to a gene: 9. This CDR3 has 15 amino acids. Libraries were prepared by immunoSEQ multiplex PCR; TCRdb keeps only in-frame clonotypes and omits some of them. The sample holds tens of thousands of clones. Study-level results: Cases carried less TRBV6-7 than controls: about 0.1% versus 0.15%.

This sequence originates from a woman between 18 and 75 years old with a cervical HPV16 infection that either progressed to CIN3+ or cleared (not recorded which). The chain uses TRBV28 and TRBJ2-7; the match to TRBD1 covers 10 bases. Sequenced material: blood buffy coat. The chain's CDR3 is CASSQVGQGGYEQYF. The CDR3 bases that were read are TGTGCCAGCAGCCAGGTCGGACAGGGGGGATACGAG.